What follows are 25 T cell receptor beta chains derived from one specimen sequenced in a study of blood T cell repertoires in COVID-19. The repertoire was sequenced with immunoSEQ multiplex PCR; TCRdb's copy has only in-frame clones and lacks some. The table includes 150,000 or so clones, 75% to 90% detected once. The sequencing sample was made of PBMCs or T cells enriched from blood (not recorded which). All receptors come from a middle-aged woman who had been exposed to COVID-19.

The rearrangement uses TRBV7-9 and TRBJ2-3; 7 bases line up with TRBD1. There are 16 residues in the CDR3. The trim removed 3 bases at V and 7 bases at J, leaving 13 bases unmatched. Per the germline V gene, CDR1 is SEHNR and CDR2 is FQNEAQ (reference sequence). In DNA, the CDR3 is TGTGCCAGCAGCTTCTGGGGCAGGGGGATCTCAAATACGCAGTATTTT. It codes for CASSFWGRGISNTQYF.

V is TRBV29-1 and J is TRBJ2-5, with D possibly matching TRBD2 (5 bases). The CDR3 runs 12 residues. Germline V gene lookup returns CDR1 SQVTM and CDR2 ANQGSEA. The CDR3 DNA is TGCACCGGGGTAGGGCACCAAGAGACCCAGTACTTC. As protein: CTGVGHQETQYF. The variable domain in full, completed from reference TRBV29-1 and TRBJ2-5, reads SAVISQKPSRDICQRGTSLTIQCQVDSQVTMMFWYRQQPGQSLTLIATANQGSEATYESGFVIDKFPISRPNLTFSTLTVSNMSPEDSSIYLCTGVGHQETQYFGPGTRLLVL.

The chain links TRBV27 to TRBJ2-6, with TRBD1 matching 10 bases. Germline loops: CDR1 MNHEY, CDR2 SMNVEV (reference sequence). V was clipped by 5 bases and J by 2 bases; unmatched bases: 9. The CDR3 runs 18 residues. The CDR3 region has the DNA TGTGCCAGCAGTGCAGGACAGGGGGTTGTCACTGGGGCCAACGTCCTGACTTTC. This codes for CASSAGQGVVTGANVLTF. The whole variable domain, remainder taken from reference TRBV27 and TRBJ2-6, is EAQVTQNPRYLITVTGKKLTVTCSQNMNHEYMSWYRQDPGLGLRQIYYSMNVEVTDKGDVPEGYKVSRKEKRNFPLILESPSPNQTSLYFCASSAGQGVVTGANVLTFGAGSRLTVL.

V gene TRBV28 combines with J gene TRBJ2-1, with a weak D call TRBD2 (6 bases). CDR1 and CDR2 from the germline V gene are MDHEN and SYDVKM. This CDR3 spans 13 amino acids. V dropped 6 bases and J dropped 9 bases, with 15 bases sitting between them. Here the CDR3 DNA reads TGTGCCAGCAGCCCGACTAGATCGGGTGAGCAGTTCTTC. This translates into CASSPTRSGEQFF.

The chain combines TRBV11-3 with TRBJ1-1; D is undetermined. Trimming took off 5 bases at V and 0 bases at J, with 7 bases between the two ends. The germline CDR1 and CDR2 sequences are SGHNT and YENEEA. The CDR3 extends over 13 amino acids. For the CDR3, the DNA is TGTGCCAGCAGCCCCTCAGTGAACACTGAAGCTTTCTTT. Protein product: CASSPSVNTEAFF.

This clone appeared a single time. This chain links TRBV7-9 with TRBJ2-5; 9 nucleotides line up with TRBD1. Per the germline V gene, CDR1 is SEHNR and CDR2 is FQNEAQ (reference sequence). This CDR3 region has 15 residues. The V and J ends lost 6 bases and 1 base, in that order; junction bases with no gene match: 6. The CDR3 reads CASSKTGGVQETQYF. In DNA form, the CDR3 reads TGTGCCAGCAGTAAGACAGGGGGGGTCCAAGAGACCCAGTACTTC.

DNA of the CDR3: TGTGCCACCTCTGTTTTGTTGCGGCATGAGCAGTTCTTC. The encoded protein is CATSVLLRHEQFF. The rearrangement joins TRBV15 to TRBJ2-1; D gene unclear. The CDR3 covers 13 residues. The V and J ends lost 8 bases and 8 bases respectively, with 16 bases between them. Per germline, CDR1 LNHNV and CDR2 YYDKDF (reference sequence).

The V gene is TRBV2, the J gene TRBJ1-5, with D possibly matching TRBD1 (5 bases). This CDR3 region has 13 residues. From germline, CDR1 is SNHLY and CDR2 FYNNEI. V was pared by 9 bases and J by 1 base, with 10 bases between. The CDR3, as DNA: TGTGCCAGTGGGGGGGACAGCAATCAGCCCCAGCATTTT. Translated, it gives CASGGDSNQPQHF.

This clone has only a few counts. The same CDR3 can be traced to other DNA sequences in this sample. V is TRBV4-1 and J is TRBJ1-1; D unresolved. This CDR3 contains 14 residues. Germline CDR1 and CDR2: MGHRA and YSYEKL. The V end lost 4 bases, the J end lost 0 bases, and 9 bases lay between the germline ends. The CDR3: CASSLAVMNTEAFF. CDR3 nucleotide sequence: TGCGCCAGCAGCCTCGCAGTAATGAACACTGAAGCTTTCTTT.

CDR3 bases: TGCAGCGTTACGGGGGACACTGAAGCTTTCTTT. This encodes CSVTGDTEAFF. The chain links TRBV29-1 to TRBJ1-1; possibly TRBD1 for D (5 bases). The V end was cut by 5 bases, the J end by 3 bases, with 7 bases between. The CDR3 loop spans 11 amino acids. Germline V gene sequence: CDR1 SQVTM, CDR2 ANQGSEA.

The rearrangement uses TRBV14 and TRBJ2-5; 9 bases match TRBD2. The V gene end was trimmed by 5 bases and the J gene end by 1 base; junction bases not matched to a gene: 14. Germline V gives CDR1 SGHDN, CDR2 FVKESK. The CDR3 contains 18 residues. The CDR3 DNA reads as TGTGCCAGCAGCACTCGACTGTCTAGCGGGACCCGCCAAGAGACCCAGTACTTC. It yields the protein CASSTRLSSGTRQETQYF.

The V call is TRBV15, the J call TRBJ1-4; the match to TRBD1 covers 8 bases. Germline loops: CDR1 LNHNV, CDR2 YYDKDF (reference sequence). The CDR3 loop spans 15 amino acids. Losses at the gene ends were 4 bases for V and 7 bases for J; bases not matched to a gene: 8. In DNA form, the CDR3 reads TGTGCCACCAGCACAGGACAGGGAAACGGTGAAAAACTGTTTTTT. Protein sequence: CATSTGQGNGEKLFF.

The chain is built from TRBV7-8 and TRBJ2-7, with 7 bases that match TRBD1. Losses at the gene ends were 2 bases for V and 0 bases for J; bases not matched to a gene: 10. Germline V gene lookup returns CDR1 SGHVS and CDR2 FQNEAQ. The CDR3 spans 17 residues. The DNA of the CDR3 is TGTGCCAGCAGCTTACGAGAAACAGGGGATGGCTCCTACGAGCAGTACTTC. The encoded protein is CASSLRETGDGSYEQYF.

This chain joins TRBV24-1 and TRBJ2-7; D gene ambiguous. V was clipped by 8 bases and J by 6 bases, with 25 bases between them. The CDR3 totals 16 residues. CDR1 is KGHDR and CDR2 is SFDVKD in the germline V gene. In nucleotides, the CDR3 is TGTGCCACCATTTTTCCCCGCATCGCCCCATCGGGCGAGCAGTACTTC. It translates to CATIFPRIAPSGEQYF.

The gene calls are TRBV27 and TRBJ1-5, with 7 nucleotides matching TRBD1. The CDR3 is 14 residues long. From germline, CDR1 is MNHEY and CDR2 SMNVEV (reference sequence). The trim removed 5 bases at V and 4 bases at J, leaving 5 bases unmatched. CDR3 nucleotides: TGTGCCAGCAGTATGGGACAGAGGAATCAGCCCCAGCATTTT. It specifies CASSMGQRNQPQHF.

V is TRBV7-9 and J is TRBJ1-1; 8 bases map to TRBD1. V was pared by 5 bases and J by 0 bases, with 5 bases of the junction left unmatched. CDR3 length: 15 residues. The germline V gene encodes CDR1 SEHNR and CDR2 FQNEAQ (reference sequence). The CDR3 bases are TGTGCCAGCAGCCCTCGGACAGGGTTGAACACTGAAGCTTTCTTT. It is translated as CASSPRTGLNTEAFF.

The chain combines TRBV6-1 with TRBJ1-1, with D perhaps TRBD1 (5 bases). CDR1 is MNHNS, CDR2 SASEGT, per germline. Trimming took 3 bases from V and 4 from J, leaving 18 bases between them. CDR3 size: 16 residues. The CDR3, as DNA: TGTGCCAGCAGTGAGGGCTGGGGGGAGAGGGGCACTGAAGCTTTCTTT. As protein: CASSEGWGERGTEAFF.

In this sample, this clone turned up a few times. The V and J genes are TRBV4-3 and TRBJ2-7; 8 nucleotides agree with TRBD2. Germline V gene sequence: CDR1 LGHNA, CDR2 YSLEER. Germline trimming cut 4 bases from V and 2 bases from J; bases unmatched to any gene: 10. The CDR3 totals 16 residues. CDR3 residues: CASSRRTSGITYEQYF. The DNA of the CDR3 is TGCGCCAGCAGCCGAAGAACTAGCGGAATTACCTACGAGCAGTACTTC.

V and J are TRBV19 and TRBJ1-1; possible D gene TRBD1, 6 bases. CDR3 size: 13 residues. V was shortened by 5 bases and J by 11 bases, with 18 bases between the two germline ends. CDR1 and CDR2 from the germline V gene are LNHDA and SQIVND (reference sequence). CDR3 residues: CASSFAGGAEAFF. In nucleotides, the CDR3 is TGTGCCAGTAGTTTCGCTGGGGGCGCAGAGGCTTTCTTT.

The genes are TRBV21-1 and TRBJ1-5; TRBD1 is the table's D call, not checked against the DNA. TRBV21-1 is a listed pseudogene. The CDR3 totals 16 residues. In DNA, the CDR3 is TGTGCCAGCAGCAGAGGGACAGCCTTTAGCAATCAGCCCCAGCATTTT. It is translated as CASSRGTAFSNQPQHF.

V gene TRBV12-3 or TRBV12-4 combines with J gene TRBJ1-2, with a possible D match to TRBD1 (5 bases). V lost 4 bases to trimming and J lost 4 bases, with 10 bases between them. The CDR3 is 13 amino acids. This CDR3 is CASSWTRLYGYTF. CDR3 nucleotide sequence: TGTGCCAGCAGTTGGACACGTCTCTATGGCTACACCTTC.

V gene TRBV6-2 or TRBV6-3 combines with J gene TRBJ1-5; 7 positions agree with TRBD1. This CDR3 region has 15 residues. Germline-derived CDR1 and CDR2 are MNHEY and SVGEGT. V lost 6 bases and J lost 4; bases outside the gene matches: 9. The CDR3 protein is CASSVLETGNQPQHF. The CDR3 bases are TGTGCCAGCAGCGTCCTTGAGACAGGGAATCAGCCCCAGCATTTT.

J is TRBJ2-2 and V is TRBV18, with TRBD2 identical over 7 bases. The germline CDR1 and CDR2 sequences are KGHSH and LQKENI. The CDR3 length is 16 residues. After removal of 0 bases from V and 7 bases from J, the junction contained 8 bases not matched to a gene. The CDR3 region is CASSPPNAGAIGELFF. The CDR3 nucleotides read TGTGCCAGCTCACCACCGAACGCGGGAGCGATCGGGGAGCTGTTTTTT.

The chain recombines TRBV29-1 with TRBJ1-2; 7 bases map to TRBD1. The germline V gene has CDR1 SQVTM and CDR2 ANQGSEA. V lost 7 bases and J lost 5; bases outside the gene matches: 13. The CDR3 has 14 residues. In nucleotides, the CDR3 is TGCAGCGATCGTGGTGAGGGGGCGAGGTATGGCTACACCTTC. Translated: CSDRGEGARYGYTF.

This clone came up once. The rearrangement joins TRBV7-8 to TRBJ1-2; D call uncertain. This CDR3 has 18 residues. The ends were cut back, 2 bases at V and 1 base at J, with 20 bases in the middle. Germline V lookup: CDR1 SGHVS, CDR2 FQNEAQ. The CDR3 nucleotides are TGTGCCAGCAGCTTAATTTCGAGGGCCCGAGGTTTTAACTATGGCTACACCTTC. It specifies CASSLISRARGFNYGYTF.